The clone carrying this TCR beta chain turned up a few times. Its antigen is not known. Each donor's blood draw was roughly 10 milliliters of peripheral blood. The CDR3 spans 16 residues. After removal of 4 bases from V and 6 bases from J, the junction contained 8 bases not matched to a gene. The germline gives CDR1 MNHEY, CDR2 SVGAGI. The sample is drawn from a study of blood T cells in healthy people across ages. The wider study: Through template switching, about one barcoded beta molecule was captured per two T cells, as measured in model experiments. Study conclusions and caveats: The diversity estimates, figures obtained from one million T cells, were considered underestimates. The study found more naive CD4+ cells and higher diversity in long-lived than aged donors.

Sample-barcoded 5' priming and a J-beta primer mix drove a second PCR of about 6 to 12 cycles. TCRdb reprocessed the 5' RACE reads with MiXCR, giving one entry per CDR3 protein. The sample carries roughly 1,700,000 distinct CDR3 sequences, 25% to 30% recorded once. Sequencing was performed on blood. This sequence was found in a young woman in good health. The chain recombines TRBV6-5 with TRBJ2-1; 11 bases map to TRBD1. The CDR3 coding sequence is TGTGCCAGCAGTTCCCCGTCTGGGACAGGGGGCAATGAGCAGTTCTTC. Protein: CASSSPSGTGGNEQFF.